At least ten counts were recorded for the clone carrying this TCR beta chain. Its antigen remains unknown. TCRdb used MiXCR to reprocess the multiplex PCR reads, holding one entry per CDR3 protein. The sample yields some 130,000 distinct CDR3 sequences, approximately 21% seen once. Breast cancer patients provided tissue from their axillary draining lymph nodes. The source of the sample is a study of breast tumors, draining lymph nodes, adjacent tissues. Study-level points and caveats: Most tumor T cells seemingly derive from lymph node, then expand in tumor. Compared with lymph nodes, tumors were less diverse; compared with nontumor tissue, more.

Germline V gene sequence: CDR1 WNHNN, CDR2 SYGVQD (reference sequence). V shed 6 bases, J shed 5 bases, and the junction held 11 bases outside the gene matches. The CDR3 runs to 15 residues. The rearrangement links TRBV10-1 to TRBJ2-7; 9 bases line up with TRBD1. Sequencing used axillary lymph node tissue. The sequence was obtained from a female donor with breast cancer. Some clones in this sample may be carry-over from other donors' samples. CDR3 region: CASSASGTGMDEQYF. CDR3 in DNA: TGCGCCAGCAGCGCTTCCGGGACAGGGATGGACGAGCAGTACTTC.